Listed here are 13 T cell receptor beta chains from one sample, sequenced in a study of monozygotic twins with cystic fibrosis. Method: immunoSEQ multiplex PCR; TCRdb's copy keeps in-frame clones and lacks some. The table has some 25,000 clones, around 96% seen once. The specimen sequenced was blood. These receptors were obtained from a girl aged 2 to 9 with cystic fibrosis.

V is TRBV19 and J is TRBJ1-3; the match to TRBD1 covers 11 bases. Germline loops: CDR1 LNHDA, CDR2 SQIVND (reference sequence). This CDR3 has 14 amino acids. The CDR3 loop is CGTGGAESGNTIYF. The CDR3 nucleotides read TGTGGGACAGGGGGCGCGGAGTCTGGAAACACCATATATTTT.

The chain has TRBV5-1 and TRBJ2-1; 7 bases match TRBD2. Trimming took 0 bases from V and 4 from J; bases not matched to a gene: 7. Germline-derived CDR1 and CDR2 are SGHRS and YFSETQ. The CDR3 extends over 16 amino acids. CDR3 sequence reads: CASSLVGGSAYNEQFF. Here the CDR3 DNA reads TGCGCCAGCAGCTTGGTCGGCGGGAGCGCATACAATGAGCAGTTCTTC. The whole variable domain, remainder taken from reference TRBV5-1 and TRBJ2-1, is KAGVTQTPRYLIKTRGQQVTLSCSPISGHRSVSWYQQTPGQGLQFLFEYFSETQRNKGNFPGRFSGRQFSNSRSEMNVSTLELGDSALYLCASSLVGGSAYNEQFFGPGTRLTVL.

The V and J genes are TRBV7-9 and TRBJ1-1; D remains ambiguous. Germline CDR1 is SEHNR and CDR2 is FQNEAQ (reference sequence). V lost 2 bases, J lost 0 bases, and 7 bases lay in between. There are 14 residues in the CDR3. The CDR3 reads CASSLPGMNTEAFF. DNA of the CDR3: TGTGCCAGCAGCTTACCGGGGATGAACACTGAAGCTTTCTTT. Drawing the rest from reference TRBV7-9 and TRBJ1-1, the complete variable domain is DTGVSQNPRHKITKRGQNVTFRCDPISEHNRLYWYRQTLGQGPEFLTYFQNEAQLEKSRLLSDRFSAERPKGSFSTLEIQRTEQGDSAMYLCASSLPGMNTEAFFGQGTRLTVV.

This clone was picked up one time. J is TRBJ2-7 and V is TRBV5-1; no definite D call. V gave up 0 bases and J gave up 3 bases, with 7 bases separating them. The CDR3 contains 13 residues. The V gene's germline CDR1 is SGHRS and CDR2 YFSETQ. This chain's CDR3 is CASSLGRNYEQYF. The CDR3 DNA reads TGCGCCAGCAGCTTGGGAAGGAACTACGAGCAGTACTTC.

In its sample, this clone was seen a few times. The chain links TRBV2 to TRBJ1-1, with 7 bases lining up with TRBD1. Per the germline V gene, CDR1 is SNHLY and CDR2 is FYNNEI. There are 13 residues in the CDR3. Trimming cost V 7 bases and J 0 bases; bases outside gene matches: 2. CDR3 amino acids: CASKQGMNTEAFF. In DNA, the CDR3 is TGTGCCAGCAAACAGGGGATGAACACTGAAGCTTTCTTT.

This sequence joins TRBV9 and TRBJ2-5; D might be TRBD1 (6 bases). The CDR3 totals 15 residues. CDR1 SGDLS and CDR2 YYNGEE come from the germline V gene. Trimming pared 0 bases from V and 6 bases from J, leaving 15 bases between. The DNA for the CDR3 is TGTGCCAGCAGCGTAGGGAGTGGGGGCTCAAAGACCCAGTACTTC. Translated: CASSVGSGGSKTQYF.

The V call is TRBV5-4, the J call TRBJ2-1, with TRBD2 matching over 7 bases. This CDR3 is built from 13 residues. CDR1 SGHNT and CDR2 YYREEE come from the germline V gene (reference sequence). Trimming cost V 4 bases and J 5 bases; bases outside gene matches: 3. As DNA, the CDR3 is TGTGCCAGCAGCCCGGGGGGAAACAATGAGCAGTTCTTC. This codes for CASSPGGNNEQFF.

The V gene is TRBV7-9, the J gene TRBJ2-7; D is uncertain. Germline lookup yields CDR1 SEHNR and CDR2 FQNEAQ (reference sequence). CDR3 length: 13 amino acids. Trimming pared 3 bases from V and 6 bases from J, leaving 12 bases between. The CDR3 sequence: CASSLAGRSEQYF. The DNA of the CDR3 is TGTGCCAGCAGCTTGGCCGGGCGCTCCGAGCAGTACTTC.

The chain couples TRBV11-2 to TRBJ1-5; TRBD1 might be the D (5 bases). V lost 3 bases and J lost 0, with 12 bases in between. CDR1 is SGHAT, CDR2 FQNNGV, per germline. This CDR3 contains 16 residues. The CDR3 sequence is CASSLGQSYSNQPQHF. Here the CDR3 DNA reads TGTGCCAGCAGCTTGGGGCAGTCCTATAGCAATCAGCCCCAGCATTTT.

For the CDR3, the DNA is TGTTTCTCTGGTGGGGGCGAAGCTTTCTTT. It is translated as CFSGGGEAFF. The chain employs TRBV7-9 and TRBJ1-1; tentative D call: TRBD1 (6 bases). The CDR3 length is 10 residues. Germline assignment: CDR1 SEHNR and CDR2 FQNEAQ (reference sequence).

DNA of the CDR3: TGTGCCTGGATCACCCTAGCGGGGCCATCCTACGAGCAGTACTTC. This encodes CAWITLAGPSYEQYF. V usage is TRBV30 and J usage is TRBJ2-7; 9 nucleotides match TRBD2. CDR3 length: 15 amino acids. J was trimmed by 1 base and V by 4 bases; bases with no gene match: 8. In germline, CDR1 is GTSNPN, CDR2 SVGIG (reference sequence).

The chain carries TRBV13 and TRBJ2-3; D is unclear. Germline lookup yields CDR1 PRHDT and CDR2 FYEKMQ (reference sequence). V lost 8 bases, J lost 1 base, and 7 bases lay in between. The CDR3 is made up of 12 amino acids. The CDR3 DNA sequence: TGTGCCAGCTCGGTGGGCACAGATACGCAGTATTTT. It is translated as CASSVGTDTQYF.

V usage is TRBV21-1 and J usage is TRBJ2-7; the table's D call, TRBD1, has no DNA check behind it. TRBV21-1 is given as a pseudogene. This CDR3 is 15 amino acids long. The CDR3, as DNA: TGTGCCAGCAGCAAGCCGGAGCAGGGGTCCTACGAGCAGTACTTC. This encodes CASSKPEQGSYEQYF.